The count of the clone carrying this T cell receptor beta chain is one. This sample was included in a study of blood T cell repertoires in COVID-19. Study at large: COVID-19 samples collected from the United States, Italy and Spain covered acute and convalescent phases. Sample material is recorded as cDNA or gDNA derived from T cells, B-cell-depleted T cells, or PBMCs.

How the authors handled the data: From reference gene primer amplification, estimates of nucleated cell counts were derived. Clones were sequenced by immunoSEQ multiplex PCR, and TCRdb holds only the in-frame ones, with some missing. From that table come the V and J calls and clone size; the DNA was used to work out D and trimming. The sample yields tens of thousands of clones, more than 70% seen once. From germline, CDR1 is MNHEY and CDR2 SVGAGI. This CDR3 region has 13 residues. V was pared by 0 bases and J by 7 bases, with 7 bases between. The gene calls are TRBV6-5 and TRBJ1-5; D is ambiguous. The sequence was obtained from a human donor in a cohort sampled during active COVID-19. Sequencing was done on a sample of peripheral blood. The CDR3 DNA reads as TGTGCCAGCAGTTACTCGATTCGGCAGCCCCAGCATTTT. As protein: CASSYSIRQPQHF.